Included here is one TCR beta chain sequence, with context. Its target is unknown. CDR1 is SGHTS and CDR2 is YDEGEE in the germline V gene. The length of the CDR3 is 14 residues. V shed 2 bases and J shed 4 bases, with 9 bases lying between them. The data stem from a study of shared clonotypes between healthy human individuals. Study information: The plates for each donor numbered three CD4 naive, three CD4 memory, two CD8 naive and one CD8 memory.

Whole-study results and caveats: A generally larger estimated richness was seen in naive subsets than in memory subsets. Limited genetic and exposure-history diversity came from having few donors.

The protocol was immunoSEQ multiplex PCR, while the TCRdb copy is restricted to in-frame clones and leaves out a portion. The repertoire holds fewer than 3 million clones, with under 95% as singletons. The chain couples TRBV5-8 to TRBJ2-2; D could derive from TRBD1 or TRBD2 (5 bases each). Material: naive CD4+ T cells from PBMCs. The subset here: CD45RA+ positively selected. The receptor was derived from a man younger than 30 in good health. Some clones in this sample may be carry-over from other donors' samples. CDR3 region: CASSLAGATGELFF. DNA for the CDR3: TGTGCCAGCAGCTTAGCCGGGGCCACCGGGGAGCTGTTTTTT.